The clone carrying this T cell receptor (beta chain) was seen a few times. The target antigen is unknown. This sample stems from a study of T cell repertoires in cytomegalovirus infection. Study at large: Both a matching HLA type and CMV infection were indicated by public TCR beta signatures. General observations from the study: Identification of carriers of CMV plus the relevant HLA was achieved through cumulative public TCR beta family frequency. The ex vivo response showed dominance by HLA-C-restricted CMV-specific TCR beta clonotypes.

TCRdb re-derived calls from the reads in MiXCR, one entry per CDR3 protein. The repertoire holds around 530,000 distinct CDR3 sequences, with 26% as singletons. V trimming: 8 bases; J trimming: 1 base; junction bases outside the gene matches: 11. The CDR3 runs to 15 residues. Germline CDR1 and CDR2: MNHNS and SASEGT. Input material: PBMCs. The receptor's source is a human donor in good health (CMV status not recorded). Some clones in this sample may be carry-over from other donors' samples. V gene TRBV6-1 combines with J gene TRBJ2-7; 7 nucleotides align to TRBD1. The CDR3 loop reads CASLTGTALSYEQYV. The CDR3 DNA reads TGTGCCAGCTTGACAGGGACAGCTCTTTCCTACGAGCAGTACGTC.